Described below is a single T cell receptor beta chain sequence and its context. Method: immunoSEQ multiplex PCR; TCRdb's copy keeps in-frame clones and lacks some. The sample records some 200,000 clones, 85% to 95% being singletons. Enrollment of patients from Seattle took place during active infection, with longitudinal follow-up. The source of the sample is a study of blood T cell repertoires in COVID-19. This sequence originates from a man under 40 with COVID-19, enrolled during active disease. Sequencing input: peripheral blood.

The CDR3 here is CASSFSADNEQFF. In DNA form, the CDR3 reads TGTGCCAGCAGTTTCTCGGCGGACAATGAGCAGTTCTTC. The chain couples TRBV12-3 or TRBV12-4 to TRBJ2-1; D remains unclear. The CDR3 sequence is 13 residues long. Trimming took 3 bases from V and 5 from J, leaving 8 bases between them.